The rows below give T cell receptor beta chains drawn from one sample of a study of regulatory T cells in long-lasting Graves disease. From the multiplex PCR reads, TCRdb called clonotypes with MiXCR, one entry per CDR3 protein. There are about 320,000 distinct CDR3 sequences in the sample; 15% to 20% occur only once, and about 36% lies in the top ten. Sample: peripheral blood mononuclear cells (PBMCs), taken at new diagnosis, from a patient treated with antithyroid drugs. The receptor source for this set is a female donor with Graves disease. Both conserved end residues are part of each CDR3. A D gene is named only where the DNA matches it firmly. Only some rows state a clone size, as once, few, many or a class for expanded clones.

TGTGCCAGCAGCCCTACCCGGGACTCGACCAATGAGCAGTTCTTC CASSPTRDSTNEQFF TRBJ2-1 TRBV7-2 NA 15 few
TGTGCCAGTAGTAACTTATACAGGGGGACCAACACTGAAGCTTTCTTT CASSNLYRGTNTEAFF TRBJ1-1 TRBV19 TRBD1 16 many
TGCGCCAGCAGCTTGGACAGGGGAAAAGTGAACACTGAAGCTTTCTTT CASSLDRGKVNTEAFF TRBJ1-1 TRBV5-1 TRBD1 16 many
TGTGCCAGCAGCCCAGCAGACACTGAAGCTTTCTTT CASSPADTEAFF TRBJ1-1 TRBV12-3/TRBV12-4 NA 12 many
TGCAGTGCTGTACTTCAAGGGGGATCCCTCCACTTT CSAVLQGGSLHF TRBJ1-6 TRBV20-1 NA 12 few
TGTGCCTCAACGAGAGGGGCCCAAGAGACCCAGTACTTC CASTRGAQETQYF TRBJ2-5 TRBV2 NA 13 many
TGTGCCAGCAGGAGACTAGCGGGACCCCAAGAGACCCAGTACTTC CASRRLAGPQETQYF TRBJ2-5 TRBV2 TRBD2 15 few
TGCAGTGCTAGAGATATGGGGACTAGCGGCGATGAGCAGTTCTTC CSARDMGTSGDEQFF TRBJ2-1 TRBV20-1 TRBD2 15 few
TGTGCCAGCAGCTTAGTCCGTGTTACTGAGACCCAGTACTTC CASSLVRVTETQYF TRBJ2-5 TRBV11-2 NA 14 many
TGTGCCATCAGTGGGGCCAAGGACAGGAATCGCGAGCAGTACTTC CAISGAKDRNREQYF TRBJ2-7 TRBV10-3 TRBD1 15 many
TGTGCCAGCAGTTTAATCTCACAGGGGGCAGCCTATGAGCAGTTCTTC CASSLISQGAAYEQFF TRBJ2-1 TRBV12-3/TRBV12-4 TRBD1 16 many
TGTGCCAGCAGCCAAGATAGGACCAGGGGCACCGGGGAGCTGTTTTTT CASSQDRTRGTGELFF TRBJ2-2 TRBV14 NA 16 few
TGTGCCAGCAGCCCGGGGTTCAGTTTGGGAGAAAAACTGTTTTTT CASSPGFSLGEKLFF TRBJ1-4 TRBV7-6 NA 15 few
TGTGCCAGTAGGGGCACCCAGCGGACTGGCTACACCTTC CASRGTQRTGYTF TRBJ1-2 TRBV19 NA 13 NA
TGTGCCAGCAGTTCTCAGTCTAGCGGGATGCTTAGCGAGCAGTACTTC CASSSQSSGMLSEQYF TRBJ2-7 TRBV28 TRBD2 16 NA
TGTGCCAGCAGTGAATATTGGGAAGGGAACACTGAAGCTTTCTTT CASSEYWEGNTEAFF TRBJ1-1 TRBV25-1 NA 15 NA
TGTGCCAGCAGTTTATACGGGACAGCTTCCTACGAGCAGTACTTC CASSLYGTASYEQYF TRBJ2-7 TRBV28 TRBD1 15 many
TGTGCCAGTAGTATAGATCAGGCAGGGACGGCTTTCTTT CASSIDQAGTAFF TRBJ1-1 TRBV19 NA 13 few
TGCGCCAGCAGCCCGACTAGAGGGGACCTCGAGCAGTACTTC CASSPTRGDLEQYF TRBJ2-7 TRBV5-1 NA 14 many
TGTGCCACCAGTGATTTTACAGGGGGAGGCGAGACCCAGTACTTC CATSDFTGGGETQYF TRBJ2-5 TRBV24-1 TRBD1 15 many
TGTGCCAGCAGCGGATCGACAGGGTTGGGTGGCTACACCTTC CASSGSTGLGGYTF TRBJ1-2 TRBV9 TRBD1 14 NA
TGTGCCAGTAGTATGGGCCTAGCCGAGGACGAGCAGTACTTC CASSMGLAEDEQYF TRBJ2-7 TRBV19 NA 14 NA
TGTGCCAGCAGTTACTCTTCCGTCGTGGCGGGAGGAAACTACGAGCAGTACTTC CASSYSSVVAGGNYEQYF TRBJ2-7 TRBV6-5 TRBD2 18 many
TGTGCCAGCAGTTTAAGGAGGGCAGATACGCAGTATTTT CASSLRRADTQYF TRBJ2-3 TRBV28 NA 13 many
TGTGCCAGCAGAGACCGGGGACTAGCGGAAGATCCCACGTACTACGAGCAGTACTTC CASRDRGLAEDPTYYEQYF TRBJ2-7 TRBV6-1 TRBD2 19 few
TGTGCCAGCACCAAACCCGGGACGCACCGACCCTACGAGCAGTACTTC CASTKPGTHRPYEQYF TRBJ2-7 TRBV2 NA 16 NA
TGTGCCAGCAGTTTACGTTGGACTAGTGGGTTCCATGAGCAGTTCTTC CASSLRWTSGFHEQFF TRBJ2-1 TRBV28 TRBD2 16 few
TGTGCCAGCAATCTAGGACAGGGAGAGACCCAGTACTTC CASNLGQGETQYF TRBJ2-5 TRBV2 TRBD1 13 once
TGTGCCACCAGCAGAGACCTGGGACAGTTAAATCAGCCCCAGCATTTT CATSRDLGQLNQPQHF TRBJ1-5 TRBV15 TRBD1 16 NA
TGCAGCGTTGACGGGAGAGCAGATACGCAGTATTTT CSVDGRADTQYF TRBJ2-3 TRBV29-1 NA 12 many
TGCGCCAGCAATGAGGGTAGCGGCACTGAAGCTTTCTTT CASNEGSGTEAFF TRBJ1-1 TRBV10-2 NA 13 many
TGTGCCAGCAGCTTAGTCGGGAGGGCCTACCCAGATACGCAGTATTTT CASSLVGRAYPDTQYF TRBJ2-3 TRBV11-2 TRBD2 16 many
TGTGCCAGCAGTGAAGGTATAGGGACGGGGGCAGATACGCAGTATTTT CASSEGIGTGADTQYF TRBJ2-3 TRBV6-2/TRBV6-3 NA 16 few
TGTGCCAGCAGCCTATTGGGACGGTTGAACACTGAAGCTTTCTTT CASSLLGRLNTEAFF TRBJ1-1 TRBV12-3/TRBV12-4 NA 15 many
TGTGCCAGCAGTTTATCGGTTTATGACATTCAGTACTTC CASSLSVYDIQYF TRBJ2-4 TRBV12-3/TRBV12-4 NA 13 many
TGTGCCAGCAGCTTTCTAGCGGAGAACACCGGGGAGCTGTTTTTT CASSFLAENTGELFF TRBJ2-2 TRBV11-3 TRBD2 15 many
TGCGCCAGCAGCCACGTAGCGGGAGGTGTTGGTGAGCAGTTCTTC CASSHVAGGVGEQFF TRBJ2-1 TRBV10-2 TRBD2 15 many
TGTGCCAGCAGCCCTAGCGTGGTTGGACAGGGGGAGGGCACTGAAGCTTTCTTT CASSPSVVGQGEGTEAFF TRBJ1-1 TRBV11-2 TRBD1 18 many
TGCAGTGCTAGTCCTACGATGGCGGGAGGCTACGAGCAGTACTTC CSASPTMAGGYEQYF TRBJ2-7 TRBV20-1 TRBD2 15 few
TGTGCCAGCAGCCCAGCCGGGACTAGTTACTACGAGCAGTACTTC CASSPAGTSYYEQYF TRBJ2-7 TRBV7-2 TRBD2 15 many
TGTGCCAGCAGTCCATCGGGAATTGGCGAGCAGTACTTC CASSPSGIGEQYF TRBJ2-7 TRBV28 NA 13 many
TGTGCCAGTAGTCTCTCCGGGACAGGGATAGATGACACTGAAGCTTTCTTT CASSLSGTGIDDTEAFF TRBJ1-1 TRBV19 TRBD1 17 many
TGTGCCTGGAGCCCGGGGGGCGGCCTAGCGGGAATCAGGAAGGCCGGGGAGCTGTTTTTT CAWSPGGGLAGIRKAGELFF TRBJ2-2 TRBV30 TRBD2 20 NA
TGTGCCAGCGACGGCAGGGGGCGCGACTATGGCTACACCTTC CASDGRGRDYGYTF TRBJ1-2 TRBV19 TRBD1 14 many